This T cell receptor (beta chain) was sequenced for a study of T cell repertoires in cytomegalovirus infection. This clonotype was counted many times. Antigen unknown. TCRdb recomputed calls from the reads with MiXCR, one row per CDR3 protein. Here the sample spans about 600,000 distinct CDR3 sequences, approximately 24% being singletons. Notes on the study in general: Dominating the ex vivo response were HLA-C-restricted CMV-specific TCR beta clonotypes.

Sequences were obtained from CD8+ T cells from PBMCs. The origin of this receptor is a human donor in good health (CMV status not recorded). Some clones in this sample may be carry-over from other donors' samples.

The CDR3 region is CASSLASEGYGELFF. In nucleotides, the CDR3 is TGTGCCAGCAGCTTAGCATCTGAGGGATACGGGGAGCTGTTTTTT. The rearrangement uses TRBV11-3 and TRBJ2-2; D possibly corresponds to TRBD2 (5 bases). The CDR3 has 15 residues. The germline gives CDR1 SGHNT, CDR2 YENEEA. V was pared by 1 base and J by 7 bases, with 13 bases between.